This TCR beta chain came from a study of T cells in Graves' hyperthyroidism and ophthalmopathy. This clonotype was counted only a few times. The source material, RNA transcripts, was used to amplify TCR beta CDR3 regions. First-round RT-PCR of the TCR CDR3 relied on the HTBI primer set. TCRdb ran MiXCR on the multiplex PCR reads and lists one entry per CDR3 protein. Found here are some 570,000 distinct CDR3 sequences, approximately 15% of them singletons; the top ten hold roughly 7%. CDR3 length: 15 residues. Germline CDR1 is MNHEY and CDR2 is SVGEGT. The ends were cut back, 0 bases at V and 3 bases at J, with 12 bases in the middle.

The genes are TRBV6-2 or TRBV6-3 and TRBJ2-7; possibly TRBD1 for D (6 bases). The TCR was taken from a young woman with Graves' ophthalmopathy. The source material was blood. CDR3 sequence (DNA): TGTGCCAGCAGTTACTCGGCAGGGGAGCGCTACGAGCAGTACTTC. Amino acids: CASSYSAGERYEQYF.